The T cell receptor (beta chain) under discussion was sequenced for a study of cytomegalovirus exposure and HLA in healthy donors. Details on this clone: Its matching antigen is unknown.

Regarding donors, all were healthy bone marrow donors. Whole-study results and caveats: The availability of immune exposure information extended only to CMV serostatus. A few CMV-associated chains proved CMV antigen-specific in vitro.

Germline assignment: CDR1 SGHRS and CDR2 YFSETQ. The CDR3 is 14 residues long. The V and J ends lost 5 bases and 3 bases respectively, with 14 bases between them. Researchers ran the PCR with 60 Vbeta and 13 Jbeta primers. Sequencing was performed with immunoSEQ multiplex PCR; in TCRdb, only in-frame clones are kept and a portion is missing. The sample includes around 200,000 clones, around 84% seen only once; the top ten take approximately 1.2%. The chain joins TRBV5-1 to TRBJ1-1, with D unresolved. This receptor was taken from a girl aged 2-10 years in good health and CMV-seropositive. The specimen sequenced was PBMCs. CDR3 amino acids: CASSLDNPYTEAFF. Written as DNA, the CDR3 is TGCGCCAGCAGTTTAGACAACCCATACACTGAAGCTTTCTTT.